One sample yielded the 17 T cell receptor beta chains listed below, sequenced in a study of blood T cell repertoires in COVID-19. Sequenced by immunoSEQ multiplex PCR; TCRdb stores in-frame clones only, minus some. The table records tens of thousands of clones, approximately 85% of them present only once. The sequencing input was peripheral blood. The source is a human donor in a cohort sampled during active COVID-19.

This chain uses TRBV11-1 with TRBJ2-3; D might be TRBD1 (5 bases). The CDR3 totals 14 residues. Germline V gene lookup returns CDR1 SGHAT and CDR2 FQDESV (reference sequence). V shed 2 bases and J shed 4 bases, with 10 bases lying between them. The DNA of the CDR3 is TGTGCCAGCAGCTTACGACAGCGAGCAGATACGCAGTATTTT. It translates to CASSLRQRADTQYF.

The CDR3 DNA reads as TGCGCCAGCAGCCAAGAGGCCAGGGTTTACGAGCAGTACTTC. It encodes CASSQEARVYEQYF. V and J are TRBV4-3 and TRBJ2-7, with D maybe TRBD1 (5 bases). Germline assignment: CDR1 LGHNA and CDR2 YSLEER. Trimming took 0 bases from V and 4 from J, leaving 10 bases between them. The CDR3 is 14 residues long.

The V and J genes are TRBV28 and TRBJ1-2; D not certain. Germline V gene sequence: CDR1 MDHEN, CDR2 SYDVKM. The CDR3 sequence is 13 residues long. Trimming took 4 bases from V and 2 from J, leaving 8 bases between them. The CDR3, as DNA: TGTGCCAGCAGTTCCGGGGTAAACTATGGCTACACCTTC. Amino acid sequence: CASSSGVNYGYTF.

The chain joins TRBV5-6 to TRBJ2-7, with 8 bases that match TRBD2. V trimming: 5 bases; J trimming: 4 bases; junction bases outside the gene matches: 11. The CDR3 length is 15 residues. Germline assignment: CDR1 SGHDT and CDR2 YYEEEE. CDR3 protein: CASSPDKASGYEQYF. In DNA form, the CDR3 reads TGTGCCAGCAGTCCTGATAAGGCTAGCGGGTACGAGCAGTACTTC.

The rearrangement links TRBV7-6 to TRBJ2-3, with no clear D. Germline lookup yields CDR1 SGHVS and CDR2 FNYEAQ. This CDR3 region has 15 residues. V lost 4 bases to trimming and J lost 2 bases, with 13 bases between them. As DNA, the CDR3 is TGTGCCAGCAGCTCCCTGAGCGCCGCCACAGATACGCAGTATTTT. Translating it yields CASSSLSAATDTQYF.

J is TRBJ1-5 and V is TRBV28; TRBD1 agrees at 8 bases. Trimming at V came to 11 bases and at J to 5 bases, leaving 11 bases not matched to a gene. Germline V gene data show CDR1 as MDHEN and CDR2 as SYDVKM. This CDR3 region has 14 residues. The CDR3 region is CAAGPGQGYQPQHF. The CDR3 DNA reads TGTGCCGCCGGACCCGGACAGGGTTATCAGCCCCAGCATTTT.

DNA for the CDR3: TGTGCCAGCAGCACAGGGACAGTCCCCCAGAGCACCGGGGAGCTGTTTTTT. This codes for CASSTGTVPQSTGELFF. V and J are TRBV9 and TRBJ2-2; 7 nucleotides match TRBD1. CDR1 and CDR2 from the germline V gene are SGDLS and YYNGEE. J gave up 4 bases and V 4 bases, and 13 bases lay outside the gene matches. The CDR3 is 17 amino acids. Complete variable domain (other parts from reference TRBV9 and TRBJ2-2): DSGVTQTPKHLITATGQRVTLRCSPRSGDLSVYWYQQSLDQGLQFLIQYYNGEERAKGNILERFSAQQFPDLHSELNLSSLELGDSALYFCASSTGTVPQSTGELFFGEGSRLTVL.

The chain employs TRBV15 and TRBJ1-4; perhaps TRBD1 as D (5 bases). The CDR3 is 14 residues long. The V end lost 0 bases, the J end lost 13 bases, and 15 bases lay between the germline ends. Germline V CDR1 and CDR2: LNHNV, YYDKDF (reference sequence). The CDR3 nucleotides read TGTGCCACCAGCAGAGATCGGGGGAGATTTCCACTGTTTTTT. Translation gives CATSRDRGRFPLFF.

This clone showed up just once. The chain carries TRBV29-1 and TRBJ2-4, with D possibly being TRBD1 (6 bases). Trimming pared 4 bases from V and 8 bases from J, leaving 12 bases between. This CDR3 is built from 12 residues. Germline V gives CDR1 SQVTM, CDR2 ANQGSEA. The chain's CDR3 is CSVGGRGYIQYF. CDR3 DNA: TGCAGCGTTGGAGGCAGGGGTTACATTCAGTACTTC. The variable domain in full, completed from reference TRBV29-1 and TRBJ2-4, reads SAVISQKPSRDICQRGTSLTIQCQVDSQVTMMFWYRQQPGQSLTLIATANQGSEATYESGFVIDKFPISRPNLTFSTLTVSNMSPEDSSIYLCSVGGRGYIQYFGAGTRLSVL.

The V gene is TRBV7-8, the J gene TRBJ2-7, with TRBD1 identical over 9 bases. The CDR3 has 16 residues. Germline CDR1 reads SGHVS; CDR2 reads FQNEAQ. Trimming cost V 5 bases and J 1 base; bases outside gene matches: 9. The CDR3 spells CASSVLTGGWSYEQYF. CDR3 sequence (DNA): TGTGCCAGCAGCGTACTGACAGGGGGGTGGTCCTACGAGCAGTACTTC.

This clone was recorded once. CDR3 amino acids: CASSYSMLVPDTQYF. The CDR3 region has the DNA TGTGCCAGCAGTTACTCGATGTTAGTCCCAGATACGCAGTATTTT. The chain combines TRBV6-5 with TRBJ2-3; D unclear. V lost 0 bases and J lost 4, with 11 bases in between. The CDR3 runs 15 residues. The germline V gene has CDR1 MNHEY and CDR2 SVGAGI.

This clone has more than one count but fewer than ten. The chain recombines TRBV7-2 with TRBJ2-3; 13 nucleotides agree with TRBD2. The CDR3 sequence is 16 residues long. From germline, CDR1 is SGHTA and CDR2 FQGNSA. V lost 5 bases to trimming and J lost 6 bases; unmatched junction nucleotides: 8. Here the CDR3 DNA reads TGTGCCAGCAGCCCCCGGACTAGCGGGAGAACTGATACGCAGTATTTT. Translating it yields CASSPRTSGRTDTQYF.

The V call is TRBV7-9, the J call TRBJ1-5; D gene unclear. Trimming left V 1 base short and J 0 bases short, with 7 bases between. This CDR3 has 15 residues. Germline V lookup: CDR1 SEHNR, CDR2 FQNEAQ (reference sequence). CDR3 amino acids: CASSLGAYSNQPQHF. For the CDR3, the DNA is TGTGCCAGCAGCTTAGGGGCTTATAGCAATCAGCCCCAGCATTTT.

In this sample, this clone turned up many times. V and J are TRBV11-1 and TRBJ2-5; tentative D call: TRBD1 (5 bases). CDR1 is SGHAT, CDR2 FQDESV, per germline (reference sequence). The germline V and J ends were trimmed by 4 bases and 9 bases, with 9 bases remaining between them. The CDR3 has 11 amino acids. Written as DNA, the CDR3 is TGTGCCAGCAGCTCCCAGGGATCCCAGTACTTC. This gives the protein CASSSQGSQYF.

The chain links TRBV3-1 (or the pseudogene TRBV3-2) to TRBJ2-7; possible D gene TRBD1, 5 bases. Per the germline V gene, CDR1 is LGHDT and CDR2 is YNNKEL (reference sequence). V shed 0 bases and J shed 2 bases, with 11 bases lying between them. The CDR3 sequence is 15 residues long. CDR3 sequence: CASSQETGRAYEQYF. In DNA form, the CDR3 reads TGTGCCAGCAGCCAAGAGACGGGCAGGGCCTACGAGCAGTACTTC.

This chain joins TRBV18 and TRBJ1-5; 10 bases agree with TRBD1. V dropped 5 bases and J dropped 2; count of bases not matched to a gene: 0. Germline-derived CDR1 and CDR2 are KGHSH and LQKENI. This CDR3 contains 14 residues. The DNA of the CDR3 is TGTGCCAGCTCAGGGACAGGGGGCAATCAGCCCCAGCATTTT. Its translation: CASSGTGGNQPQHF.

This clone has more than one count but fewer than ten. J is TRBJ1-1 and V is TRBV4-3; D possibly corresponds to TRBD1 (5 bases). The CDR3 has 14 amino acids. V lost 4 bases and J lost 3, with 12 bases in between. The germline V gene has CDR1 LGHNA and CDR2 YSLEER. In DNA form, the CDR3 reads TGCGCCAGCAGCCTTATGGGGGAGGACACTGAAGCTTTCTTT. It specifies CASSLMGEDTEAFF.